What follows are 14 T cell receptor beta chains derived from one specimen sequenced in a study of CD8 T cells in ankylosing spondylitis. Via MiXCR, TCRdb re-called the 5' RACE reads, giving one row per CDR3 protein. The table shows fewer than 400,000 distinct CDR3 sequences, with approximately 15% occurring only once. Sequencing input: blood, either unsorted or a sorted T cell fraction (not recorded which). These receptors all come from a male donor with ankylosing spondylitis or in good health (not recorded which).

The chain is built from TRBV28 and TRBJ2-7, with unresolved D. From germline, CDR1 is MDHEN and CDR2 SYDVKM. V was shortened by 8 bases and J by 6 bases, with 11 bases between the two germline ends. The CDR3 loop spans 11 amino acids. CDR3 loop: CASLAVGEQYF. CDR3 DNA sequence: TGTGCCAGCCTGGCGGTAGGCGAGCAGTACTTC.

This CDR3 is CASSPALGGLVKADTQYF. The CDR3 bases are TGCGCCAGCAGTCCCGCTCTGGGGGGGCTAGTTAAGGCAGATACGCAGTATTTT. The rearrangement joins TRBV5-1 to TRBJ2-3, with D possibly TRBD2 on 7 matching bases. V was cut by 5 bases and J by 4 bases, with 26 bases left in between. Germline assignment: CDR1 SGHRS and CDR2 YFSETQ. There are 18 residues in the CDR3.

The sample holds a few counts of this clonotype. The genes are TRBV5-6 and TRBJ2-3; unclear D gene. The V end lost 3 bases, the J end lost 5 bases, and 19 bases lay between the germline ends. This CDR3 is built from 16 residues. CDR1 is SGHDT and CDR2 is YYEEEE in the germline V gene. For the CDR3, the DNA is TGTGCCAGCAGCTCGAATGTGGGCGCGAGTAGAGATACGCAGTATTTT. It encodes CASSSNVGASRDTQYF.

The chain combines TRBV25-1 with TRBJ2-2; D is unclear. Trimming removed 8 bases at V and 4 bases at J, with 11 bases between. The germline V gene encodes CDR1 MGHDK and CDR2 SYGVNS. The CDR3 extends over 13 amino acids. The CDR3 reads CASGGYLTGELFF. CDR3 nucleotides: TGTGCCAGCGGCGGCTACCTCACCGGGGAGCTGTTTTTT.

The chain employs TRBV5-1 and TRBJ2-3; 10 bases match TRBD2. After removal of 2 bases from V and 2 bases from J, the junction contained 2 bases not matched to a gene. The CDR3 length is 15 residues. In germline, CDR1 is SGHRS, CDR2 YFSETQ. CDR3 coding DNA: TGCGCCAGCAGCTTACTAGCGGGGCTCACAGATACGCAGTATTTT. Its translation is CASSLLAGLTDTQYF.

The V and J genes are TRBV11-2 and TRBJ2-2; 10 bases line up with TRBD1. CDR1 SGHAT and CDR2 FQNNGV come from the germline V gene. The V segment lost 8 bases and the J segment 6 bases; nucleotides outside the gene matches: 6. The CDR3 is made up of 14 amino acids. As DNA, the CDR3 is TGTGCCAGCCTAGGGACAGGGGAAGCCGGGGAGCTGTTTTTT. Its protein is CASLGTGEAGELFF.

This clonotype was seen more than once but under ten times. The chain carries TRBV3-1 and TRBJ2-3; no reliable D call. V dropped 1 base and J dropped 4 bases, with 6 bases sitting between them. The CDR3 has 13 residues. In germline, CDR1 is LGHDT, CDR2 YNNKEL (reference sequence). CDR3 amino acids: CASSQGDPDTQYF. In DNA, the CDR3 is TGTGCCAGCAGCCAAGGGGATCCAGATACGCAGTATTTT.

The rearrangement joins TRBV20-1 to TRBJ2-7, with TRBD1 matching 8 bases. The germline CDR1 and CDR2 sequences are DFQATT and SNEGSKA (reference sequence). The CDR3 totals 14 residues. The V segment lost 3 bases and the J segment 4 bases; nucleotides outside the gene matches: 8. CDR3 sequence: CSARARQGRYEQYF. In nucleotides, the CDR3 is TGCAGTGCTAGGGCCCGACAGGGGCGGTACGAGCAGTACTTC.

At least ten counts were recorded for this clonotype. V is TRBV12-3 or TRBV12-4 and J is TRBJ1-1; D possibly corresponds to TRBD1 (5 bases). This CDR3 is built from 11 residues. Trimming removed 2 bases at V and 8 bases at J, with 6 bases between. This chain's CDR3 is CASSLRGEAFF. The CDR3 region has the DNA TGTGCCAGCAGTTTACGGGGGGAAGCTTTCTTT.

This clonotype came up a few times. The chain joins TRBV5-6 to TRBJ1-5; D is perhaps TRBD1 (5 bases). Germline-derived CDR1 and CDR2 are SGHDT and YYEEEE. V was clipped by 1 base and J by 7 bases, with 12 bases between them. This CDR3 has 14 residues. The CDR3 DNA sequence: TGTGCCAGCAGCTTGTCCAGGGACGGCCAGCCCCAGCATTTT. Its translation is CASSLSRDGQPQHF.

J is TRBJ2-2 and V is TRBV7-9, with no clear D. Trimming took 5 bases from V and 4 from J, leaving 11 bases between them. CDR3 length: 14 residues. Germline CDR1 is SEHNR and CDR2 is FQNEAQ (reference sequence). The CDR3 here is CASSPSTPTGELFF. CDR3 bases: TGTGCCAGCAGCCCAAGCACTCCCACCGGGGAGCTGTTTTTT.

The gene calls are TRBV20-1 and TRBJ1-5, with a tentative D call TRBD1 (6 bases). Germline V gene lookup returns CDR1 DFQATT and CDR2 SNEGSKA (reference sequence). Trimming left V 7 bases short and J 0 bases short, with 16 bases between. The CDR3 totals 15 residues. This CDR3 is CSGGRGSDSNQPQHF. The CDR3 DNA sequence: TGCAGTGGGGGGCGGGGATCCGATAGCAATCAGCCCCAGCATTTT.

The sample holds many counts of this clonotype. V gene TRBV29-1 combines with J gene TRBJ1-1, with D possibly TRBD1 on 5 matching bases. This CDR3 region has 13 residues. Looked up from germline, CDR1 is SQVTM and CDR2 is ANQGSEA. Trimming removed 3 bases at V and 0 bases at J, with 8 bases between. CDR3 DNA: TGCAGCGTTGACCCCAGGGTGAACACTGAAGCTTTCTTT. Protein sequence: CSVDPRVNTEAFF.

This clonotype was detected only a few times. V is TRBV2 and J is TRBJ2-7, with 8 bases that match TRBD2. This CDR3 is built from 13 residues. The germline V gene has CDR1 SNHLY and CDR2 FYNNEI. V was clipped by 2 bases and J by 7 bases; unmatched bases: 4. Here the CDR3 reads CASSEIREGEQYF. The CDR3 nucleotides read TGTGCCAGCAGTGAAATCCGGGAGGGGGAGCAGTACTTC. The full variable domain, with the rest looked up from reference TRBV2 and TRBJ2-7, is EPEVTQTPSHQVTQMGQEVILRCVPISNHLYFYWYRQILGQKVEFLVSFYNNEISEKSEIFDDQFSVERPDGSNFTLKIRSTKLEDSAMYFCASSEIREGEQYFGPGTRLTVT.